Below are 28 T cell receptor beta chains sequenced from a single sample in a study of T cell responses to AZD1222 COVID-19 vaccine. TCRdb keeps only in-frame clones here, not all; method: immunoSEQ multiplex PCR. The profile shows 110,000 to 150,000 clones, 93% of them singletons. The sample was peripheral blood, taken on day 0 of AZD1222 vaccination. The receptor set was obtained from an adult in good health.

This chain connects TRBV6-1 to TRBJ2-7; D uncertain. The CDR3 sequence is 12 residues long. V lost 3 bases and J lost 0, with 3 bases in between. The germline gives CDR1 MNHNS, CDR2 SASEGT. This CDR3 reads CASSEISYEQYF. CDR3 nucleotides: TGTGCCAGCAGTGAGATCTCCTACGAGCAGTACTTC.

The chain joins TRBV30 to TRBJ1-4; 7 bases line up with TRBD1. CDR1 and CDR2 from the germline V gene are GTSNPN and SVGIG (reference sequence). J lost 8 bases, V lost 0 bases, and 0 bases had no gene match. The CDR3 spans 12 residues. The CDR3 nucleotides are TGTGCCTGGAGTGTCAGGGGGGAAAAACTGTTTTTT. This sequence encodes CAWSVRGEKLFF.

This chain links TRBV6-1 with TRBJ2-3, with TRBD2 identical over 9 bases. J gave up 3 bases and V 4 bases, and 8 bases lay outside the gene matches. The germline CDR1 and CDR2 sequences are MNHNS and SASEGT. This CDR3 is built from 16 residues. The CDR3 loop reads CASSGLAGVGTDTQYF. CDR3 nucleotides: TGTGCCAGCAGTGGATTAGCGGGAGTTGGTACAGATACGCAGTATTTT.

The chain has TRBV10-2 and TRBJ2-7; TRBD2 matches at 11 bases. The germline CDR1 and CDR2 sequences are WSHSY and SAAADI. The CDR3 runs 15 residues. Germline trimming cut 4 bases from V and 2 bases from J; bases unmatched to any gene: 4. The CDR3 region is CASSAPSGRTYEQYF. In nucleotides, the CDR3 is TGCGCCAGCAGTGCACCTAGCGGGAGGACCTACGAGCAGTACTTC.

J is TRBJ1-1 and V is TRBV9; unclear D gene. Germline assignment: CDR1 SGDLS and CDR2 YYNGEE. The CDR3 runs to 14 residues. V was clipped by 0 bases and J by 1 base, with 7 bases between them. Here the CDR3 reads CASSVVEGNTEAFF. CDR3 nucleotides: TGTGCCAGCAGCGTAGTGGAAGGGAACACTGAAGCTTTCTTT.

The chain couples TRBV4-1 to TRBJ1-1; 9 positions match TRBD1. CDR3 length: 17 residues. Germline loops: CDR1 MGHRA, CDR2 YSYEKL. V lost 3 bases to trimming and J lost 1 base; unmatched junction nucleotides: 9. The CDR3 here is CASSQRDRVFRNTEAFF. Written as DNA, the CDR3 is TGCGCCAGCAGCCAGAGGGACAGGGTCTTTAGGAACACTGAAGCTTTCTTT.

The CDR3 reads CASSAFGGQGAKNIQYF. The CDR3 nucleotides are TGTGCCAGCAGCGCGTTCGGAGGACAGGGAGCCAAAAACATTCAGTACTTC. V usage is TRBV2 and J usage is TRBJ2-4, with 8 nucleotides matching TRBD1. Germline lookup yields CDR1 SNHLY and CDR2 FYNNEI. V trimming: 6 bases; J trimming: 0 bases; junction bases outside the gene matches: 10. The CDR3 runs 17 residues.

The V gene is TRBV10-1, the J gene TRBJ2-4; 11 positions agree with TRBD1. The CDR3 extends over 14 amino acids. J was trimmed by 8 bases and V by 3 bases; bases with no gene match: 3. Germline V CDR1 and CDR2: WNHNN, SYGVQD (reference sequence). As DNA, the CDR3 is TGCGCCAGCAGTGAAGGACAGGGGGCCTACATTCAGTACTTC. Encoded protein: CASSEGQGAYIQYF.

V and J are TRBV29-1 and TRBJ1-4; a weak D match, TRBD1 (5 bases). The CDR3 runs to 15 residues. CDR1 is SQVTM, CDR2 ANQGSEA, per germline. V lost 0 bases to trimming and J lost 7 bases, with 15 bases between them. The CDR3 nucleotides are TGCAGCGTTGAAGATCGTGGGGCAGGGAGTGAAAAACTGTTTTTT. Translating gives CSVEDRGAGSEKLFF.

The chain joins TRBV7-8 to TRBJ2-7; 8 nucleotides match TRBD1. Trimming took 5 bases from V and 0 from J; bases not matched to a gene: 9. The CDR3 is 16 residues long. Germline CDR1 and CDR2: SGHVS and FQNEAQ. DNA for the CDR3: TGTGCCAGCAGCATAACCCCGGGACAGGCCTCCTACGAGCAGTACTTC. As protein: CASSITPGQASYEQYF. The variable domain in full, with the rest retrieved from reference TRBV7-8 and TRBJ2-7, is GAGVSQSPRYKVAKRGQDVALRCDPISGHVSLFWYQQALGQGPEFLTYFQNEAQLDKSGLPSDRFFAERPEGSVSTLKIQRTQQEDSAVYLCASSITPGQASYEQYFGPGTRLTVT.

The chain carries TRBV15 and TRBJ2-1; D is tentatively TRBD1 or TRBD2 (5 bases each). V gave up 0 bases and J gave up 5 bases, with 14 bases separating them. The CDR3 runs 16 residues. Germline V lookup: CDR1 LNHNV, CDR2 YYDKDF (reference sequence). The CDR3 spells CATSREAGTGNNEQFF. Written as DNA, the CDR3 is TGTGCCACCAGCAGAGAGGCTGGGACGGGCAACAATGAGCAGTTCTTC.

The DNA of the CDR3 is TGTGCCAGCAGTTTTGCGGGAGAGCAGTACTTC. This codes for CASSFAGEQYF. This chain links TRBV12-3 or TRBV12-4 with TRBJ2-7; D might be TRBD2 (6 bases). V gave up 3 bases and J gave up 7 bases, with 7 bases separating them. CDR3 length: 11 residues.

The genes are TRBV19 and TRBJ2-1; tentatively, D is TRBD2 (6 bases). Trimming left V 4 bases short and J 6 bases short, with 13 bases between. The germline gives CDR1 LNHDA, CDR2 SQIVND (reference sequence). The CDR3 length is 14 residues. CDR3 in amino acids: CASSTQRASNEQFF. CDR3 bases: TGTGCCAGTAGTACACAGCGGGCCTCCAATGAGCAGTTCTTC. The variable domain in full, with the rest retrieved from reference TRBV19 and TRBJ2-1, is DGGITQSPKYLFRKEGQNVTLSCEQNLNHDAMYWYRQDPGQGLRLIYYSQIVNDFQKGDIAEGYSVSREKKESFPLTVTSAQKNPTAFYLCASSTQRASNEQFFGPGTRLTVL.

This chain uses TRBV3-1 (or the pseudogene TRBV3-2) with TRBJ2-1; the match to TRBD2 covers 13 bases. This CDR3 region has 17 residues. Germline CDR1 LGHDT, CDR2 YNNKEL (reference sequence). Unmatched junction bases numbered 9, after V lost 3 bases and J lost 7 bases. Here the CDR3 reads CASSHTRTSGSFNEQFF. CDR3 nucleotide sequence: TGTGCCAGCAGCCACACGAGGACTAGCGGGAGTTTTAATGAGCAGTTCTTC.

In its sample, this clone was seen once. The CDR3 coding sequence is TGTGCCAGCAGTTTTTGGCGGGAGGGTTACAATGAGCAGTTCTTC. This gives the protein CASSFWREGYNEQFF. The chain combines TRBV28 with TRBJ2-1, with 9 nucleotides matching TRBD2. The CDR3 is made up of 15 amino acids. V lost 3 bases, J lost 4 bases, and 4 bases stayed unmatched. Germline CDR1 MDHEN, CDR2 SYDVKM.

The rearrangement links TRBV6-6 to TRBJ1-2, with D possibly being TRBD1 (6 bases). CDR1 is MNHNY and CDR2 is SVGAGI in the germline V gene (reference sequence). The CDR3 loop spans 13 amino acids. Trimming left V 5 bases short and J 3 bases short, with 10 bases between. CDR3 sequence: CASSPGQHYGYTF. The CDR3, as DNA: TGTGCCAGCAGTCCCGGACAGCACTATGGCTACACCTTC.

The chain recombines TRBV30 with TRBJ1-1; D gene ambiguous. CDR3 length: 13 residues. Trimming cost V 0 bases and J 4 bases, with 9 bases left between them. Germline V lookup: CDR1 GTSNPN, CDR2 SVGIG (reference sequence). The CDR3 DNA follows: TGTGCCTGGAGTGTTGCGGAATTCACTGAAGCTTTCTTT. It is translated as CAWSVAEFTEAFF.

CDR3 nucleotide sequence: TGCAGCGCCCGACCAACAATGAACACTGAAGCTTTCTTT. This translates into CSARPTMNTEAFF. The V gene is TRBV29-1, the J gene TRBJ1-1; no definite D call. The germline gives CDR1 SQVTM, CDR2 ANQGSEA. V was shortened by 7 bases and J by 0 bases, with 12 bases between the two germline ends. The CDR3 totals 13 residues.

The chain couples TRBV20-1 to TRBJ2-5; D call uncertain. CDR3 length equals 13 residues. V was clipped by 3 bases and J by 3 bases, with 11 bases between them. The germline gives CDR1 DFQATT, CDR2 SNEGSKA (reference sequence). CDR3 amino acids: CSASRVTEETQYF. As DNA, the CDR3 is TGCAGTGCTAGTCGTGTAACTGAAGAGACCCAGTACTTC.

The chain joins TRBV25-1 to TRBJ1-2, with D uncertain. V lost 2 bases to trimming and J lost 5 bases, with 3 bases between them. CDR1 MGHDK and CDR2 SYGVNS come from the germline V gene. This CDR3 region has 11 residues. The CDR3 DNA sequence: TGTGCCAGCAGTGAACAGTATGGCTACACCTTC. This translates into CASSEQYGYTF.

The genes are TRBV9 and TRBJ2-3; D not certain. Germline CDR1 is SGDLS and CDR2 is YYNGEE. The V and J ends lost 4 bases and 2 bases respectively, with 2 bases between them. This CDR3 has 11 amino acids. Here the CDR3 reads CASSLTDTQYF. DNA of the CDR3: TGTGCCAGCAGCCTCACAGATACGCAGTATTTT.

The rearrangement links TRBV19 to TRBJ2-7, with TRBD1 matching 9 bases. The CDR3 is made up of 14 amino acids. CDR1 LNHDA and CDR2 SQIVND come from the germline V gene (reference sequence). Trimming at V came to 4 bases and at J to 2 bases, leaving 3 bases not matched to a gene. CDR3: CASSTGTGTYEQYF. In DNA form, the CDR3 reads TGTGCCAGTAGTACCGGGACAGGGACCTACGAGCAGTACTTC.

The V call is TRBV5-8, the J call TRBJ1-1; no reliable D call. V lost 5 bases and J lost 1, with 9 bases in between. The CDR3 is 13 residues long. Germline V lookup: CDR1 SGHTS, CDR2 YDEGEE. CDR3 sequence reads: CASRRLQNTEAFF. DNA of the CDR3: TGTGCCAGCAGGAGACTGCAGAACACTGAAGCTTTCTTT.

The table lists this clone with a count of one. The chain has TRBV5-4 and TRBJ2-1; the match to TRBD2 covers 8 bases. Germline lookup yields CDR1 SGHNT and CDR2 YYREEE (reference sequence). The J segment lost 4 bases and the V segment lost 4 bases, leaving 7 bases of the junction unmatched. The CDR3 extends over 15 amino acids. The CDR3 sequence: CASSREGRNYNEQFF. In DNA, the CDR3 is TGTGCCAGCAGCCGGGAGGGCCGTAATTACAATGAGCAGTTCTTC.

The chain has TRBV12-3 or TRBV12-4 and TRBJ2-7; the match to TRBD1 covers 8 bases. The CDR3 length is 13 residues. V was clipped by 5 bases and J by 2 bases; unmatched bases: 2. This CDR3 is CASSRTGTYEQYF. CDR3 nucleotide sequence: TGTGCCAGCAGTAGGACAGGGACCTACGAGCAGTACTTC.

The V call is TRBV21-1, the J call TRBJ1-2; the table's D call of TRBD1 was not tested on the DNA. TRBV21-1 is reported as a pseudogene. There are 14 residues in the CDR3. The CDR3 DNA is TGTGCCAGCAGCACCTGGACAGGGAACTATGGCTACACCTTC. It encodes CASSTWTGNYGYTF.

The V gene is TRBV2, the J gene TRBJ1-5; D gene unclear. This CDR3 is 13 amino acids long. Germline lookup yields CDR1 SNHLY and CDR2 FYNNEI. V was cut by 3 bases and J by 4 bases, with 7 bases left in between. CDR3 coding DNA: TGTGCCAGCAGTGAGGGTAGGAATCAGCCCCAGCATTTT. It specifies CASSEGRNQPQHF.

The chain couples TRBV10-3 to TRBJ2-5; D not certain. V dropped 2 bases and J dropped 5 bases, with 15 bases sitting between them. Germline lookup yields CDR1 ENHRY and CDR2 SYGVKD. The CDR3 totals 15 residues. CDR3 in DNA: TGTGCCATCAGTGAGAATCCCATCGATGAGGAGACCCAGTACTTC. Translation: CAISENPIDEETQYF.